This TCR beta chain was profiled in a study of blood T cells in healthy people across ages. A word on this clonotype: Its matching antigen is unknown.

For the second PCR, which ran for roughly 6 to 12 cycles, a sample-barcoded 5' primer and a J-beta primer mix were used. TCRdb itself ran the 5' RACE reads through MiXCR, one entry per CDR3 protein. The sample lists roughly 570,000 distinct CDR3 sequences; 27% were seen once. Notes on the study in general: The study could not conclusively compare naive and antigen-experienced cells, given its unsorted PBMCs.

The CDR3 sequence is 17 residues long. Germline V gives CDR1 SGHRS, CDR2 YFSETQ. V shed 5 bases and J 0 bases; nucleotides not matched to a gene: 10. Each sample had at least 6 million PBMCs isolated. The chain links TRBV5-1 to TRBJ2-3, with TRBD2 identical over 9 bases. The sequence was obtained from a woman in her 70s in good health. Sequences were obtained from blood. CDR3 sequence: CASRPSGGILSTDTQYF. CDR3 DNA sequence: TGCGCCAGCAGACCCAGCGGGGGGATTCTGAGCACAGATACGCAGTATTTT.